The 22 T cell receptor beta chains below come from one sample, sequenced in a study of CD8 T cells in ankylosing spondylitis. A single record per CDR3 protein comes from TCRdb applying MiXCR to the 5' RACE reads. The top ten clones hold roughly three fifths of a sample with some 92,000 distinct CDR3 sequences, roughly 30% of them seen once. Material for sequencing was blood, either unsorted or a sorted T cell fraction (not recorded which). These TCRs come from a male donor with ankylosing spondylitis or in good health (not recorded which).

This clonotype was recorded a few times. The rearrangement joins TRBV6-1 to TRBJ1-2; TRBD1 matches 7 bases. This CDR3 is built from 14 residues. Looked up from germline, CDR1 is MNHNS and CDR2 is SASEGT. After removal of 7 bases from V and 6 bases from J, the junction contained 11 bases not matched to a gene. The CDR3 DNA reads TGTGCCAGCATCGGAAGGACCCAGGGGGATGGCTACACCTTC. Translation gives CASIGRTQGDGYTF.

The chain links TRBV5-5 to TRBJ1-6, with a weak D call TRBD1 (5 bases). CDR1 and CDR2 from the germline V gene are SGHKS and YYEKEE (reference sequence). V lost 3 bases and J 10 bases, leaving 26 bases between the germline ends. CDR3 size: 18 residues. In nucleotides, the CDR3 is TGTGCCAGCAGCTCCCGGAACCAGGGCATGAAGGGTGACTCACCCCTCCACTTT. Amino acid sequence: CASSSRNQGMKGDSPLHF.

This clonotype came up a few times. The chain combines TRBV6-1 with TRBJ2-3; D possibly corresponds to TRBD1 (5 bases). Trimming stripped 6 bases from V and 0 bases from J, with 13 bases between. The CDR3 extends over 15 amino acids. The V gene's germline CDR1 is MNHNS and CDR2 SASEGT. The CDR3 nucleotides read TGTGCCAGCAGCCCATTAGGGGATAGCACAGATACGCAGTATTTT. Encoded protein: CASSPLGDSTDTQYF.

The chain recombines TRBV12-3 or TRBV12-4 with TRBJ1-5; no clear D gene. The CDR3 is made up of 15 amino acids. Trimming pared 5 bases from V and 1 base from J, leaving 12 bases between. This chain's CDR3 is CASSLGLGSNQPQHF. CDR3 DNA: TGTGCCAGCAGTCTCGGACTCGGGAGCAATCAGCCCCAGCATTTT.

The gene calls are TRBV20-1 and TRBJ2-7; TRBD1 is a possible D gene (6 bases). CDR3 size: 15 residues. Germline loops: CDR1 DFQATT, CDR2 SNEGSKA (reference sequence). V lost 6 bases to trimming and J lost 0 bases, with 18 bases between them. The CDR3 loop is CSALTRDTYSYEQYF. CDR3 DNA: TGCAGTGCACTTACCCGGGACACCTACTCCTACGAGCAGTACTTC.

This clonotype showed up just a few times. The chain employs TRBV4-2 and TRBJ2-7; possibly TRBD2 for D (5 bases). From germline, CDR1 is LGHNA and CDR2 YNFKEQ. The CDR3 covers 15 residues. Deletions cut 4 bases from V and 0 bases from J, with 13 bases between. The CDR3 nucleotides are TGTGCCAGCAGCCCTGACCGGAGGAGCTCCTACGAGCAGTACTTC. The encoded protein is CASSPDRRSSYEQYF.

In this sample, this clonotype turned up a few times. The DNA for the CDR3 is TGCGCCAGCAGCCCCGGGGGGCAAGAGACCCAGTACTTC. Translating it yields CASSPGGQETQYF. The chain recombines TRBV4-1 with TRBJ2-5; TRBD2 agrees at 7 bases. The CDR3 spans 13 residues. The germline V gene encodes CDR1 MGHRA and CDR2 YSYEKL. After removal of 4 bases from V and 2 bases from J, the junction contained 1 base not matched to a gene.

The chain recombines TRBV10-3 with TRBJ2-7; 8 bases align to TRBD1. With V trimmed by 0 bases and J by 3 bases, 4 bases remained unmatched. The CDR3 runs to 15 residues. Per germline, CDR1 ENHRY and CDR2 SYGVKD. The CDR3 DNA reads TGTGCCATCAGTGAGTCGAGACAGGGGAACTACGAGCAGTACTTC. Protein sequence: CAISESRQGNYEQYF.

This sequence joins TRBV7-6 and TRBJ1-1; unclear D gene. Germline loops: CDR1 SGHVS, CDR2 FNYEAQ. The CDR3 has 14 residues. Trimming removed 5 bases from V and 5 bases from J, with 15 bases in between. CDR3 in amino acids: CASSPGARVTEAFF. CDR3 coding DNA: TGTGCCAGCAGCCCAGGAGCGAGGGTTACTGAAGCTTTCTTT.

The sample holds a few counts of this clonotype. J is TRBJ2-3 and V is TRBV20-1; 10 bases map to TRBD2. Germline V gene lookup returns CDR1 DFQATT and CDR2 SNEGSKA (reference sequence). With 5 bases clipped from V and 1 base from J, the junction kept 3 bases outside the gene matches. This CDR3 region has 14 residues. CDR3: CSARTSGRTDTQYF. CDR3 sequence (DNA): TGCAGTGCTCGGACTAGCGGCCGCACAGATACGCAGTATTTT.

The V gene is TRBV20-1, the J gene TRBJ2-3; D uncertain. Germline values: CDR1 DFQATT, CDR2 SNEGSKA (reference sequence). The CDR3 has 12 residues. The germline V and J ends were trimmed by 3 bases and 3 bases, with 7 bases remaining between them. CDR3 sequence: CSARPNTDTQYF. CDR3 bases: TGCAGTGCTAGGCCCAATACAGATACGCAGTATTTT.

This clonotype has just a few counts. The CDR3 DNA reads TGTGCCAGCAGCTTGGTAGGGGGTGAATCCTACGAGCAGTACGTC. Its translation is CASSLVGGESYEQYV. The gene calls are TRBV5-6 and TRBJ2-7; the D gene is possibly TRBD1 (6 bases). The CDR3 is 15 amino acids. The V gene lost 0 bases and the J gene lost 1 base, with 11 bases spanning the gap. Germline V gene data show CDR1 as SGHDT and CDR2 as YYEEEE.

The gene calls are TRBV20-1 and TRBJ1-1; possibly TRBD1 for D (5 bases). The germline V gene encodes CDR1 DFQATT and CDR2 SNEGSKA (reference sequence). The CDR3 extends over 14 amino acids. V was pared by 1 base and J by 7 bases, with 16 bases between. The CDR3 loop reads CSARGTTRDSEAFF. CDR3 DNA sequence: TGCAGTGCTAGAGGTACTACCAGAGACAGTGAAGCTTTCTTT.

This clonotype showed up just a few times. The rearrangement links TRBV5-1 to TRBJ2-5; either TRBD1 or TRBD2 may fit D (5 bases each). The CDR3 loop spans 16 amino acids. Germline V gives CDR1 SGHRS, CDR2 YFSETQ. Trimming shortened V by 4 bases and J by 2 bases, and 18 bases separated the two germline ends. The CDR3 here is CASSLDSYRGQETQYF. CDR3 coding DNA: TGCGCCAGCAGCCTTGACAGTTATCGGGGACAAGAGACCCAGTACTTC.

The chain couples TRBV18 to TRBJ1-2; D ambiguous. Deletions cut 3 bases from V and 7 bases from J, with 9 bases between. The germline gives CDR1 KGHSH, CDR2 LQKENI. The CDR3 loop spans 12 amino acids. The CDR3 sequence: CASSPFAGGYTF. The CDR3 DNA reads TGTGCCAGCTCACCTTTTGCCGGTGGCTACACCTTC. Supplemented by reference TRBV18 and TRBJ1-2, the full variable domain reads NAGVMQNPRHLVRRRGQEARLRCSPMKGHSHVYWYRQLPEEGLKFMVYLQKENIIDESGMPKERFSAEFPKEGPSILRIQQVVRGDSAAYFCASSPFAGGYTFGSGTRLTVV.

The V and J genes are TRBV29-1 and TRBJ2-7, with 10 bases lining up with TRBD2. The CDR3 totals 13 residues. Germline V lookup: CDR1 SQVTM, CDR2 ANQGSEA. With 2 bases clipped from V and 7 bases from J, the junction kept 5 bases outside the gene matches. The CDR3 here is CSVETSGMGEQYF. CDR3 bases: TGCAGCGTTGAAACTAGCGGGATGGGTGAGCAGTACTTC.

This clonotype was picked up a small number of times. V is TRBV7-9 and J is TRBJ2-7, with no clear D. Trimming left V 5 bases short and J 6 bases short, with 14 bases between. The CDR3 length is 13 residues. The germline CDR1 and CDR2 sequences are SEHNR and FQNEAQ (reference sequence). This chain's CDR3 is CASSGEPVGEQYF. CDR3 DNA: TGTGCCAGCAGCGGAGAACCCGTCGGCGAGCAGTACTTC.

This clonotype was counted at least ten times. This rearrangement joins TRBV20-1 to TRBJ1-6; 8 bases map to TRBD1. After removal of 3 bases from V and 9 bases from J, the junction contained 10 bases not matched to a gene. Germline CDR1 is DFQATT and CDR2 is SNEGSKA (reference sequence). CDR3 size: 15 residues. The CDR3 sequence: CSASLPGQGASPLHF. The DNA of the CDR3 is TGCAGTGCTAGTCTCCCTGGACAGGGAGCTTCACCCCTCCACTTT.

The rearrangement uses TRBV10-3 and TRBJ2-1, with TRBD2 matching 11 bases. J was trimmed by 7 bases and V by 0 bases; bases with no gene match: 11. The CDR3 length is 18 residues. Germline V lookup: CDR1 ENHRY, CDR2 SYGVKD. The CDR3 sequence: CAISESAGTSGSYNEQFF. CDR3 in DNA: TGTGCCATCAGTGAGTCCGCAGGTACTAGCGGGAGTTATAATGAGCAGTTCTTC.

This chain joins TRBV3-1 and TRBJ2-2, with a possible D match to TRBD2 (5 bases). Per germline, CDR1 LGHDT and CDR2 YNNKEL (reference sequence). This CDR3 has 14 amino acids. V lost 6 bases and J 7 bases, leaving 15 bases between the germline ends. CDR3 in amino acids: CASSPSGWSGELFF. CDR3 DNA: TGTGCCAGCAGTCCCTCGGGATGGAGCGGGGAGCTGTTTTTT. Filled out from reference TRBV3-1 and TRBJ2-2, the complete variable domain reads DTAVSQTPKYLVTQMGNDKSIKCEQNLGHDTMYWYKQDSKKFLKIMFSYNNKELIINETVPNRFSPKSPDKAHLNLHINSLELGDSAVYFCASSPSGWSGELFFGEGSRLTVL.

This clonotype was seen a few times. The gene calls are TRBV20-1 and TRBJ1-1, with D hard to call. V shed 7 bases and J shed 7 bases, with 13 bases lying between them. The CDR3 spans 11 residues. Germline CDR1 DFQATT, CDR2 SNEGSKA (reference sequence). The CDR3 protein is CSVSLLYEAFF. CDR3 bases: TGCAGTGTCTCCCTTCTTTATGAAGCTTTCTTT.

This clonotype was picked up a small number of times. This sequence joins TRBV5-5 and TRBJ1-5; TRBD1 might be the D (5 bases). Germline V gives CDR1 SGHKS, CDR2 YYEKEE (reference sequence). The CDR3 is 15 residues long. Trimming pared 4 bases from V and 2 bases from J, leaving 13 bases between. CDR3 nucleotide sequence: TGTGCCAGCAGCCAACTCGCGGGGGGCAATCAGCCCCAGCATTTT. Protein product: CASSQLAGGNQPQHF. Full variable domain (remainder filled in from reference TRBV5-5 and TRBJ1-5): DAGVTQSPTHLIKTRGQQVTLRCSPISGHKSVSWYQQVLGQGPQFIFQYYEKEERGRGNFPDRFSARQFPNYSSELNVNALLLGDSALYLCASSQLAGGNQPQHFGDGTRLSIL.